This section outlines one T cell receptor beta chain sequence together with its context. No antigen is known for it. This entry is derived from a study of response to subunit inactivated influenza vaccine. V was pared by 6 bases and J by 6 bases, with 8 bases of the junction left unmatched. The CDR3 is 14 amino acids. Germline V gives CDR1 SGHRS, CDR2 YFSETQ. In TCRdb, the RT-PCR reads were re-called with MiXCR into one record per CDR3 protein. The table lists about 610,000 distinct CDR3 sequences, around 15% of them singletons. Findings and limits, study-wide: Each seasonal flu vaccination may recruit only limited new T cells, authors suggested.

V gene TRBV5-1 combines with J gene TRBJ2-2, with 7 bases lining up with TRBD1. This TCR derives from a man over 45 who received an inactivated influenza vaccine. Material: PBMCs from blood, obtained roughly 12 days after vaccination. In nucleotides, the CDR3 is TGCGCCAGCAACCTACAGGGGTTGGCCGGGGAGCTGTTTTTT. Translated, it gives CASNLQGLAGELFF. The full variable domain, rest sourced from reference TRBV5-1 and TRBJ2-2, is KAGVTQTPRYLIKTRGQQVTLSCSPISGHRSVSWYQQTPGQGLQFLFEYFSETQRNKGNFPGRFSGRQFSNSRSEMNVSTLELGDSALYLCASNLQGLAGELFFGEGSRLTVL.